These 5 T cell receptor beta chains were sequenced from one sample in a study of post-analysis software for immune sequencing data. General study findings and limits: TRBV5-6, TRBV5-1 and TRBV20-1 were among roughly five TRBV segments more frequent in patients than controls.

Which antigens these TCRs recognize remains unknown. The library was made from cDNA and included unique molecular identifiers. From the PCR reads, TCRdb called clonotypes with MiXCR, one entry per CDR3 protein. Among about half a million distinct CDR3 sequences listed, around a third were seen once. The material sequenced was blood. The receptors come from a girl under 18 with multiple sclerosis.

This chain links TRBV19 with TRBJ1-2; TRBD1 matches at 7 bases. Germline lookup yields CDR1 LNHDA and CDR2 SQIVND (reference sequence). V lost 6 bases, J lost 3 bases, and 4 bases stayed unmatched. CDR3 length equals 13 residues. This CDR3 reads CASRPGQYYGYTF. CDR3 nucleotides: TGTGCCAGTAGACCGGGACAGTACTATGGCTACACCTTC. Combining the CDR3 with reference TRBV19 and TRBJ1-2 gives the whole variable domain DGGITQSPKYLFRKEGQNVTLSCEQNLNHDAMYWYRQDPGQGLRLIYYSQIVNDFQKGDIAEGYSVSREKKESFPLTVTSAQKNPTAFYLCASRPGQYYGYTFGSGTRLTVV.

The chain carries TRBV5-1 and TRBJ2-7, with a weak D call TRBD1 (6 bases). In germline, CDR1 is SGHRS, CDR2 YFSETQ. The CDR3 loop spans 14 amino acids. Deletions cut 3 bases from V and 5 bases from J, with 15 bases between. CDR3 in amino acids: CASSWEGGVHEQYF. The CDR3 bases are TGCGCCAGCAGCTGGGAAGGGGGTGTCCACGAGCAGTACTTC.

This rearrangement joins TRBV20-1 to TRBJ1-2; TRBD1 might be the D (6 bases). CDR1 and CDR2 from the germline V gene are DFQATT and SNEGSKA (reference sequence). Deletions cut 5 bases from V and 4 bases from J, with 17 bases between. This CDR3 contains 14 residues. The CDR3 DNA is TGCAGTGCTCCCAACGGAGGGGGTGCCTATGGCTACACCTTC. It specifies CSAPNGGGAYGYTF.

This clonotype has only a few counts. This chain links TRBV5-6 with TRBJ1-4, with D perhaps matching TRBD1 (5 bases). V shed 0 bases and J shed 8 bases, with 14 bases lying between them. Germline CDR1 reads SGHDT; CDR2 reads YYEEEE. The CDR3 covers 15 residues. The CDR3 DNA is TGTGCCAGCAGCTTGGACGCAGGGCTAGGAGAAAAACTGTTTTTT. Protein sequence: CASSLDAGLGEKLFF.

The chain is built from TRBV10-3 and TRBJ1-1, with no clear D. From germline, CDR1 is ENHRY and CDR2 SYGVKD. V was trimmed by 0 bases and J by 5 bases, leaving 25 bases between them. There are 19 residues in the CDR3. The CDR3 sequence is CAISESSYTWAGVVTEAFF. CDR3 bases: TGTGCCATCAGTGAGTCCTCCTATACGTGGGCTGGGGTGGTTACTGAAGCTTTCTTT.